The 5 T cell receptor beta chains given below trace back to one sample, sequenced in a study of T cell repertoires in cytomegalovirus infection. TCRdb re-derived calls from the reads in MiXCR, one entry per CDR3 protein. The sample lists a few hundred thousand distinct CDR3 sequences, roughly 43% seen once, with 48% in the top ten. These TCRs are of unknown antigen specificity. Sample: cultured PBMCs, taken from culture after CMV antigen stimulation. These receptors were obtained from a human donor in good health (CMV status not recorded). Some clones in this sample may be carry-over from other donors' samples.

Only a few counts were recorded for this clonotype. This chain links TRBV10-3 with TRBJ2-7; the match to TRBD1 covers 9 bases. CDR1 and CDR2 (germline): ENHRY, SYGVKD. V shed 6 bases, J shed 2 bases, and the junction held 5 bases outside the gene matches. This CDR3 region has 14 residues. In DNA form, the CDR3 reads TGTGCCATCAGCCGGGACAGGGTTACCTACGAGCAGTACTTC. Translating gives CAISRDRVTYEQYF.

The rearrangement links TRBV4-2 to TRBJ2-7; TRBD1 or TRBD2 may be the D gene (5 bases each). Germline-derived CDR1 and CDR2 are LGHNA and YNFKEQ. With 2 bases removed from V and 0 bases from J, the gap between germline ends came to 17 bases. This CDR3 is 17 amino acids long. Written as DNA, the CDR3 is TGTGCCAGCAGCCAACCGCAGAGGGGCCCCAGCTCCTACGAGCAGTACTTC. It codes for CASSQPQRGPSSYEQYF.

This clonotype turned up a few times. CDR3 sequence (DNA): TGTGCCAGCAGCTCTAGGGCAGGACAGGGGCGGGTCGAGCAGTACTTC. Protein product: CASSSRAGQGRVEQYF. The genes are TRBV7-9 and TRBJ2-7, with 9 nucleotides matching TRBD1. The CDR3 is 16 amino acids. Germline-derived CDR1 and CDR2 are SEHNR and FQNEAQ (reference sequence). Germline trimming cut 4 bases from V and 6 bases from J; bases unmatched to any gene: 13.

V gene TRBV20-1 combines with J gene TRBJ2-5, with a possible D match to TRBD2 (5 bases). There are 13 residues in the CDR3. Per germline, CDR1 DFQATT and CDR2 SNEGSKA (reference sequence). V dropped 1 base and J dropped 7 bases, with 13 bases sitting between them. The CDR3 reads CSARGQEVGTQYF. The CDR3 DNA reads TGCAGTGCTAGAGGGCAGGAGGTTGGGACCCAGTACTTC.

This clonotype was seen ten or more times. The rearrangement joins TRBV7-2 to TRBJ2-2, with TRBD2 matching over 10 bases. Germline loops: CDR1 SGHTA, CDR2 FQGNSA. V lost 5 bases, J lost 7 bases, and 10 bases stayed unmatched. This CDR3 has 16 residues. CDR3 DNA sequence: TGTGCCAGCAGCGAAACTAGCGGGACACCACTCGGGGAGCTGTTTTTT. It encodes CASSETSGTPLGELFF.